The clone carrying this TCR beta chain was counted many times. RNA transcripts provided the source from which TCR beta CDR3 regions were amplified. HTBI primers were the set used in a first-round RT-PCR of the TCR CDR3. TCRdb ran MiXCR on the multiplex PCR reads and lists one entry per CDR3 protein. The sample contains nearly 750,000 distinct CDR3 sequences, 30% to 40% of which appear only once. This entry comes from a study of T cells in Graves' hyperthyroidism and ophthalmopathy. CDR1 and CDR2 from the germline V gene are SGHTA and FQGTGA. The V segment lost 5 bases and the J segment 12 bases; nucleotides outside the gene matches: 14. The CDR3 covers 14 residues.

This TCR was recovered from a woman between 35 and 50 years old with Graves' hyperthyroidism. V usage is TRBV7-3 and J usage is TRBJ2-5, with 8 bases that match TRBD2. Sequenced: blood. The CDR3: CASSPTNSGNQEYF. DNA of the CDR3: TGTGCCAGCAGCCCGACAAATAGCGGGAACCAAGAGTACTTC.